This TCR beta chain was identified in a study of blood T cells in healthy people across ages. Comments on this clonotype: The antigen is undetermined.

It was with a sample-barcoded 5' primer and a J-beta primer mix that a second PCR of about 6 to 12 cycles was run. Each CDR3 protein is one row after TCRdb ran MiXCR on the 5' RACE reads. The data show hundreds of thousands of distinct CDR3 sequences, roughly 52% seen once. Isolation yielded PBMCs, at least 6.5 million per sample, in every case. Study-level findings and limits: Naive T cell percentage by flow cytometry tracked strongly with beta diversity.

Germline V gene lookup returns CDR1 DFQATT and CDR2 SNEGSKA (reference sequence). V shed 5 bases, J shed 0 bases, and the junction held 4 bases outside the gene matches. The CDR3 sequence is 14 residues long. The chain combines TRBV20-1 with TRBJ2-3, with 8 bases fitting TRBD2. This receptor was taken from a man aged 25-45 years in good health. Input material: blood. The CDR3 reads CSAPTSGSTDTQYF. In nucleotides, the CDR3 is TGCAGTGCTCCCACTAGCGGTAGCACAGATACGCAGTATTTT.